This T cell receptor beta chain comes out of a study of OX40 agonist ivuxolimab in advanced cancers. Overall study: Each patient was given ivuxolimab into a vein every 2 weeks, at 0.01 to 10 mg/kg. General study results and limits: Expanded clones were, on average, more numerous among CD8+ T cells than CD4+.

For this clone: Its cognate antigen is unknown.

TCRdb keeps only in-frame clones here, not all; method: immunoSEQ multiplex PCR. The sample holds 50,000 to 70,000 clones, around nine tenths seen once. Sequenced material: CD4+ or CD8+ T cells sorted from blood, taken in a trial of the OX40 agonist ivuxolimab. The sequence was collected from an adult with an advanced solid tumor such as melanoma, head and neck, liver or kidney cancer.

CDR3 nucleotide sequence: TGTGCCAGCATGAGACAGGGGGGTAATGAAAAACTGTTTTTT. This translates into CASMRQGGNEKLFF. The J gene is TRBJ1-4, the V gene TRBV6-1, with 9 bases matching TRBD1. This CDR3 has 14 amino acids. Germline V gene sequence: CDR1 MNHNS, CDR2 SASEGT. The junction had 4 bases not matched to a gene; V was cut back by 7 bases and J by 4 bases.